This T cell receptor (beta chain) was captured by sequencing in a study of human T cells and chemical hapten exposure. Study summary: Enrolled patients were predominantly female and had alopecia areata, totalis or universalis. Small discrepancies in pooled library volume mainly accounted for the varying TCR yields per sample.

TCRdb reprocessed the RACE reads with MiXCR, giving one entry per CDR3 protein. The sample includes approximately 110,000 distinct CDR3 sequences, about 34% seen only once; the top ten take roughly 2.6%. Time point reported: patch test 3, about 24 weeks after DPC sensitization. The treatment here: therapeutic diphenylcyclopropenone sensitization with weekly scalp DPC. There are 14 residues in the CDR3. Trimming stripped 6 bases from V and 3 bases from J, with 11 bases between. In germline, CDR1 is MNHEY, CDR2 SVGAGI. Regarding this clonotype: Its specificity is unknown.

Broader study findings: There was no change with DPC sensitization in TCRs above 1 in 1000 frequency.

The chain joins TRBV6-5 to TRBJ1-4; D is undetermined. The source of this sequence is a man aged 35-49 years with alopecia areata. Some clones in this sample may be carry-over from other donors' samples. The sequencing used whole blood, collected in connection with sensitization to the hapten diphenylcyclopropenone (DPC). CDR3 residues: CASRITVSNEKLFF. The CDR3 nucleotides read TGTGCCAGCAGAATAACAGTTTCTAATGAAAAACTGTTTTTT.